This T cell receptor beta chain was recorded in a study of shared clonotypes between healthy human individuals. The wider study: Each donor's CD8 memory used one plate, CD8 naive two, each CD4 subset three.

General study results and limits: The low donor count limited represented genetic and exposure-history diversity.

A single count supports this clone. Its antigen remains unknown. Replicate sorted-subset PCRs were loaded with approximately 200 ng DNA, 25,000 to 30,000 T cell genomes. Only in-frame clones appear in the TCRdb table, and some are missing; sequencing was by immunoSEQ multiplex PCR. The sample comprises 950,000 to 1,100,000 clones, approximately 80% of which are singletons, and 0.6% to 0.7% rests with the top ten. V lost 0 bases to trimming and J lost 1 base; unmatched junction nucleotides: 9. The CDR3 spans 18 residues. In germline, CDR1 is SNHLY, CDR2 FYNNEI. This clonotype originated in a man aged 18 to 30 in good health. Some clones in this sample may be carry-over from other donors' samples. The chain is built from TRBV2 and TRBJ2-3, with 8 positions matching TRBD1. The sample comprised memory CD4+ T cells from PBMCs. Described subset: CD45RA-negative fraction. The chain's CDR3 is CASSEAAGTGLRTDTQYF. The CDR3 region has the DNA TGTGCCAGCAGTGAAGCCGCCGGGACAGGCCTTCGCACAGATACGCAGTATTTT.